This T cell receptor (beta chain) was retrieved from a study of sequential checkpoint blockade in melanoma. On the study more broadly: DNA from 85 to 95 pretreatment tumor samples underwent TCRβ immunosequencing. Findings and limits, study-wide: Rising tumor T-cell fraction and clonality meant about 30 times likelier benefit.

Method: immunoSEQ multiplex PCR; TCRdb's copy keeps in-frame clones and lacks some. The table includes 2,600 or so clones, 20% to 25% detected once. The CDR3 runs 17 residues. CDR1 is SGHRS and CDR2 is YFSETQ in the germline V gene. V lost 5 bases, J lost 0 bases, and 15 bases lay in between. This sample's treatment: randomized to nivolumab then ipilimumab (arm A) or the reverse (arm B). A note on this clone: Its antigen is unknown.

Sequences were derived from tumor tissue (inferred from file names), sampled from a patient given nivolumab and ipilimumab in sequence. This clonotype originated in a human donor with melanoma. This chain links TRBV5-1 with TRBJ2-6; possibly TRBD2 for D (6 bases). The CDR3 sequence is CASRTGTGTSGANVLTF. In DNA, the CDR3 is TGCGCCAGCAGAACCGGGACTGGGACCTCTGGGGCCAACGTCCTGACTTTC.